Following are 19 T cell receptor beta chains from one sample sequenced in a study of blood T cell repertoires in COVID-19. The protocol was immunoSEQ multiplex PCR, while the TCRdb copy is restricted to in-frame clones and leaves out a portion. This table holds some 200,000 clones, 89% found once. The sequencing input was peripheral blood. The receptors were sampled from a woman between 40 and 55 years old with acute or convalescent COVID-19.

The chain uses TRBV15 and TRBJ2-7, with D maybe TRBD2 (5 bases). Germline V lookup: CDR1 LNHNV, CDR2 YYDKDF (reference sequence). This CDR3 region has 14 residues. Trimming shortened V by 8 bases and J by 0 bases, and 14 bases separated the two germline ends. CDR3 protein: CATALDLSSYEQYV. DNA for the CDR3: TGTGCCACCGCTCTGGACTTGAGCTCCTACGAGCAGTACGTC.

The chain couples TRBV4-1 to TRBJ2-1; 10 bases agree with TRBD2. Per germline, CDR1 MGHRA and CDR2 YSYEKL. CDR3 length: 17 residues. Trimming removed 0 bases from V and 7 bases from J; junction bases left unmatched: 9. CDR3 bases: TGCGCCAGCAGCCAAGATTACAGCGGGGGGGGGCGGAATGAGCAGTTCTTC. Translating gives CASSQDYSGGGRNEQFF.

The V call is TRBV7-3, the J call TRBJ2-7; D ambiguous. Germline CDR1 and CDR2: SGHTA and FQGTGA. V dropped 2 bases and J dropped 0 bases, with 5 bases sitting between them. The CDR3 is 13 residues long. This chain's CDR3 is CASSLGPSYEQYV. CDR3 sequence (DNA): TGTGCCAGCAGCTTAGGGCCCTCCTACGAGCAGTACGTC.

The genes are TRBV27 and TRBJ1-6, with TRBD1 matching 7 bases. This CDR3 comprises 16 residues. V dropped 6 bases and J dropped 4; count of bases not matched to a gene: 9. Germline V gene sequence: CDR1 MNHEY, CDR2 SMNVEV (reference sequence). This CDR3 is CASSKVGRGYNSPLHF. In DNA form, the CDR3 reads TGTGCCAGCAGCAAGGTCGGCAGGGGGTATAATTCACCCCTCCACTTT.

This sequence joins TRBV7-9 and TRBJ1-6; 7 bases agree with TRBD1. The CDR3 has 14 amino acids. Trimming took 5 bases from V and 7 from J; bases not matched to a gene: 5. Looked up from germline, CDR1 is SEHNR and CDR2 is FQNEAQ (reference sequence). As DNA, the CDR3 is TGTGCCAGCAGCCTCTCGACAGGGAATTCACCCCTCCACTTT. As protein: CASSLSTGNSPLHF.

The chain carries TRBV27 and TRBJ1-6; no definite D call. Between the trimmed V and J ends, which lost 2 bases and 5 bases, there was a span of 10 bases. This CDR3 has 15 amino acids. The germline gives CDR1 MNHEY, CDR2 SMNVEV (reference sequence). The CDR3 reads CASSLRQVDNSPLHF. Written as DNA, the CDR3 is TGTGCCAGCAGTTTAAGGCAGGTGGATAATTCACCCCTCCACTTT.

The V call is TRBV5-5, the J call TRBJ1-2; D not certain. The CDR3 has 15 residues. Germline assignment: CDR1 SGHKS and CDR2 YYEKEE (reference sequence). V shed 0 bases and J shed 8 bases, with 17 bases lying between them. The chain's CDR3 is CASSLGSDFHQGYTF. In nucleotides, the CDR3 is TGTGCCAGCAGCTTGGGTTCAGACTTCCATCAGGGCTACACCTTC. The whole variable domain, filled in from reference TRBV5-5 and TRBJ1-2, reads DAGVTQSPTHLIKTRGQQVTLRCSPISGHKSVSWYQQVLGQGPQFIFQYYEKEERGRGNFPDRFSARQFPNYSSELNVNALLLGDSALYLCASSLGSDFHQGYTFGSGTRLTVV.

This chain uses TRBV20-1 with TRBJ2-1; the D is unclear. Trimming pared 1 base from V and 7 bases from J, leaving 5 bases between. Germline V lookup: CDR1 DFQATT, CDR2 SNEGSKA (reference sequence). CDR3 length equals 11 residues. The CDR3 sequence is CSARGLNEQFF. The CDR3 DNA is TGCAGTGCTAGAGGTCTAAATGAGCAGTTCTTC.

The rearrangement joins TRBV6-5 to TRBJ1-1; D not resolved. The CDR3 sequence is 14 residues long. Germline CDR1 and CDR2: MNHEY and SVGAGI. V was clipped by 6 bases and J by 0 bases, with 11 bases between them. The CDR3 here is CASRLQRMNTEAFF. The CDR3 region has the DNA TGTGCCAGCAGACTACAACGAATGAACACTGAAGCTTTCTTT.

The V gene is TRBV30, the J gene TRBJ1-2; tentative D call: TRBD1 (5 bases). This CDR3 region has 14 residues. Trimming pared 1 base from V and 5 bases from J, leaving 14 bases between. Germline values: CDR1 GTSNPN, CDR2 SVGIG (reference sequence). The CDR3 region is CAWSEFEGVYGYTF. The DNA for the CDR3 is TGTGCCTGGAGTGAATTTGAAGGGGTATATGGCTACACCTTC.

The CDR3: CASSRGAGRSTEAFF. CDR3 DNA sequence: TGTGCCAGCAGCCGGGGGGCAGGTCGGTCCACTGAAGCTTTCTTT. The rearrangement uses TRBV7-9 and TRBJ1-1, with D perhaps matching TRBD1 (6 bases). Trimming removed 5 bases at V and 4 bases at J, with 17 bases between. CDR1 is SEHNR and CDR2 is FQNEAQ in the germline V gene (reference sequence). CDR3 length: 15 residues. Supplemented by reference TRBV7-9 and TRBJ1-1, the full variable domain reads DTGVSQNPRHKITKRGQNVTFRCDPISEHNRLYWYRQTLGQGPEFLTYFQNEAQLEKSRLLSDRFSAERPKGSFSTLEIQRTEQGDSAMYLCASSRGAGRSTEAFFGQGTRLTVV.

This clone was seen just once. The chain couples TRBV29-1 to TRBJ1-4; possibly TRBD1 for D (5 bases). Germline V CDR1 and CDR2: SQVTM, ANQGSEA. The CDR3 totals 13 residues. V lost 4 bases, J lost 3 bases, and 9 bases lay in between. DNA for the CDR3: TGCAGCGTTGGCAGGGAGGCTAATGAAAAACTGTTTTTT. This encodes CSVGREANEKLFF.

The sample holds one count of this clone. This chain links TRBV5-8 with TRBJ2-2, with 9 bases matching TRBD1. This CDR3 contains 14 residues. V was pared by 3 bases and J by 7 bases, with 4 bases of the junction left unmatched. Looked up from germline, CDR1 is SGHTS and CDR2 is YDEGEE. The chain's CDR3 is CASSYRTGDGELFF. CDR3 DNA sequence: TGTGCCAGCAGCTACCGGACAGGGGACGGGGAGCTGTTTTTT.

V is TRBV6-5 and J is TRBJ1-1; D is perhaps TRBD1 (6 bases). Trimming pared 8 bases from V and 5 bases from J, leaving 15 bases between. The CDR3 length is 13 residues. From germline, CDR1 is MNHEY and CDR2 SVGAGI. CDR3 amino acids: CASGYQGLTEAFF. The CDR3 region has the DNA TGTGCCAGCGGATATCAGGGGCTGACTGAAGCTTTCTTT.

J is TRBJ1-1 and V is TRBV6-5; D not resolved. V was cut by 10 bases and J by 5 bases, with 14 bases left in between. The CDR3 length is 12 residues. Germline V gene lookup returns CDR1 MNHEY and CDR2 SVGAGI. The CDR3 DNA reads TGTGCCACCAACCCCCGAGGAACTGAAGCTTTCTTT. It codes for CATNPRGTEAFF.

With respect to this clone: Germline is not matched at one junction end, which may reflect a read error. The chain uses TRBV7-9 and TRBJ2-1; the match to TRBD2 covers 9 bases. CDR3 length equals 14 residues. Germline V gene data show CDR1 as SEHNR and CDR2 as FQNEAQ (reference sequence). CDR3 coding DNA: TGTGCCAGCATGGCAGCGGGGGGACACAATGGTGCGATCTTC. This gives the protein CASMAAGGHNGAIF.

DNA of the CDR3: TGTGCCAGCAGCTTGGAACAGGGAGATAGGGGCTACACCTTC. Translation: CASSLEQGDRGYTF. V is TRBV5-6 and J is TRBJ1-2, with D perhaps TRBD1 (6 bases). The germline V gene has CDR1 SGHDT and CDR2 YYEEEE. The germline V and J ends were trimmed by 0 bases and 8 bases, with 14 bases remaining between them. CDR3 length: 14 amino acids.

The chain is built from TRBV4-1 and TRBJ2-7; 9 positions match TRBD1. There are 15 residues in the CDR3. The V and J ends lost 0 bases and 2 bases, in that order; junction bases with no gene match: 2. The germline gives CDR1 MGHRA, CDR2 YSYEKL. The CDR3 DNA follows: TGCGCCAGCAGCCAAGAACAGGGGGCGACCTACGAGCAGTACGTC. Translating it yields CASSQEQGATYEQYV.

This clone was observed a single time. This sequence joins TRBV2 and TRBJ1-6; 7 bases fit TRBD1. The CDR3 consists of 16 residues. V shed 8 bases, J shed 5 bases, and the junction held 12 bases outside the gene matches. Germline CDR1 SNHLY, CDR2 FYNNEI. The CDR3, as DNA: TGTGCCAGCGGCCTCGAACAGGGGTTCAATAATTCACCCCTCCACTTT. Translated, it gives CASGLEQGFNNSPLHF.